These 21 T cell receptor beta chains originate from one sample sequenced in a study of blood T cell repertoires in COVID-19. Profiling relied on immunoSEQ multiplex PCR, and the TCRdb table lists in-frame clones only, not all of them. The table records approximately 140,000 clones, about nine tenths of them present only once. The specimen was peripheral blood. These receptors were taken from a woman aged 55-69 years with active or convalescent COVID-19.

The gene calls are TRBV24-1 and TRBJ2-7; possibly TRBD2 for D (6 bases). The CDR3 is made up of 16 amino acids. The germline V and J ends were trimmed by 10 bases and 2 bases, with 23 bases remaining between them. CDR1 and CDR2 (germline): KGHDR, SFDVKD. CDR3 coding DNA: TGTGCCACGAGTCGTGGGGGACTTCGACTTGCCTACGAGCAGTACTTC. Amino acids: CATSRGGLRLAYEQYF.

This chain uses TRBV7-8 with TRBJ1-1; weak D call: TRBD1 (6 bases). This CDR3 has 14 amino acids. The germline V and J ends were trimmed by 5 bases and 4 bases, with 14 bases remaining between them. Germline V gene data show CDR1 as SGHVS and CDR2 as FQNEAQ. CDR3 in amino acids: CASSRATGFTEAFF. Written as DNA, the CDR3 is TGTGCCAGCAGCCGAGCTACAGGGTTCACTGAAGCTTTCTTT.

This chain connects TRBV12-3 or TRBV12-4 to TRBJ2-5; D ambiguous. V lost 2 bases to trimming and J lost 2 bases, with 6 bases between them. The CDR3 spans 13 residues. The chain's CDR3 is CASSLTEQETQYF. CDR3 coding DNA: TGTGCCAGCAGTTTAACTGAACAAGAGACCCAGTACTTC.

The J gene is TRBJ2-3, the V gene TRBV9; D perhaps matches TRBD2 (6 bases). The CDR3 sequence is 16 residues long. In germline, CDR1 is SGDLS, CDR2 YYNGEE. V was pared by 0 bases and J by 0 bases, with 11 bases between. The CDR3 coding sequence is TGTGCCAGCAGCGTAGCTGTTGGGGGGAGCACAGATACGCAGTATTTT. Translated: CASSVAVGGSTDTQYF.

The chain recombines TRBV29-1 with TRBJ1-2; tentative D call: TRBD1 (6 bases). Per germline, CDR1 SQVTM and CDR2 ANQGSEA. V was shortened by 6 bases and J by 0 bases, with 20 bases between the two germline ends. The CDR3 has 16 amino acids. The CDR3 DNA reads TGCAGCGTCCCCAAGGGGCAGGGGTCCGCTAACTATGGCTACACCTTC. Residues: CSVPKGQGSANYGYTF. The entire variable domain, with the rest obtained from reference TRBV29-1 and TRBJ1-2, is as follows: SAVISQKPSRDICQRGTSLTIQCQVDSQVTMMFWYRQQPGQSLTLIATANQGSEATYESGFVIDKFPISRPNLTFSTLTVSNMSPEDSSIYLCSVPKGQGSANYGYTFGSGTRLTVV.

The V call is TRBV11-1, the J call TRBJ2-3, with TRBD2 identical over 9 bases. CDR1 SGHAT and CDR2 FQDESV come from the germline V gene (reference sequence). The length of the CDR3 is 16 residues. Unmatched junction bases numbered 7, after V lost 0 bases and J lost 6 bases. This CDR3 is CASSLAVRGGLDTQYF. CDR3 coding DNA: TGTGCCAGCAGCTTAGCGGTGCGGGGGGGCCTCGATACGCAGTATTTT.

The DNA of the CDR3 is TGTGCCAGCAGCTTGGGGGGAACAGGTTACTATGGCTACACCTTC. Protein product: CASSLGGTGYYGYTF. This chain uses TRBV5-5 with TRBJ1-2, with a tentative D call TRBD1 (5 bases). Looked up from germline, CDR1 is SGHKS and CDR2 is YYEKEE (reference sequence). This CDR3 comprises 15 residues. Trimming removed 0 bases at V and 3 bases at J, with 12 bases between.

This clone was picked up one time. V and J are TRBV4-1 and TRBJ1-5; 12 nucleotides agree with TRBD1. J lost 1 base, V lost 1 base, and 2 bases had no gene match. Germline CDR1 and CDR2: MGHRA and YSYEKL. The CDR3 totals 17 residues. The CDR3 is CASSQGDRGRSNQPQHF. For the CDR3, the DNA is TGCGCCAGCAGCCAAGGGGACAGGGGGCGAAGCAATCAGCCCCAGCATTTT.

This chain links TRBV6-6 with TRBJ1-1; D is uncertain. Germline-derived CDR1 and CDR2 are MNHNY and SVGAGI (reference sequence). CDR3 length: 13 residues. V was trimmed by 8 bases and J by 1 base, leaving 11 bases between them. CDR3 sequence (DNA): TGTGCCAGCCTAGGTAGCAAGAACACTGAAGCTTTCTTT. It codes for CASLGSKNTEAFF.

This chain links TRBV6-5 with TRBJ2-5; 9 positions match TRBD2. The CDR3 loop spans 16 amino acids. V lost 0 bases to trimming and J lost 1 base; unmatched junction nucleotides: 3. Germline V gene lookup returns CDR1 MNHEY and CDR2 SVGAGI. DNA of the CDR3: TGTGCCAGCAGTTACTCGCTAGCGGGGTTCCAAGAGACCCAGTACTTC. It yields the protein CASSYSLAGFQETQYF.

The chain employs TRBV9 and TRBJ1-2; D is perhaps TRBD1 (6 bases). In germline, CDR1 is SGDLS, CDR2 YYNGEE. The CDR3 loop spans 17 amino acids. Trimming took off 3 bases at V and 2 bases at J, with 20 bases between the two ends. CDR3 protein: CASSAAVGFTGNYGYTF. The CDR3 coding sequence is TGTGCCAGCAGCGCCGCCGTGGGCTTTACAGGGAACTATGGCTACACCTTC.

This rearrangement joins TRBV10-3 to TRBJ2-1; 9 bases fit TRBD2. The CDR3 extends over 16 amino acids. The junction had 10 bases not matched to a gene; V was cut back by 2 bases and J by 8 bases. CDR1 ENHRY and CDR2 SYGVKD come from the germline V gene. CDR3 DNA: TGTGCCATCAGTGAGAAAGGCGGGGGGGCTTTCGATGAGCAGTTCTTC. It yields the protein CAISEKGGGAFDEQFF.

The chain has TRBV7-9 and TRBJ1-1; TRBD1 might be the D (6 bases). The CDR3 has 14 residues. V lost 5 bases to trimming and J lost 7 bases, with 17 bases between them. CDR1 is SEHNR and CDR2 is FQNEAQ in the germline V gene (reference sequence). The CDR3 DNA is TGTGCCAGCAGCGCGACCGGGACACCAATTGAAGCTTTCTTT. This codes for CASSATGTPIEAFF. Full variable domain (remainder filled in from reference TRBV7-9 and TRBJ1-1): DTGVSQNPRHKITKRGQNVTFRCDPISEHNRLYWYRQTLGQGPEFLTYFQNEAQLEKSRLLSDRFSAERPKGSFSTLEIQRTEQGDSAMYLCASSATGTPIEAFFGQGTRLTVV.

The chain employs TRBV5-5 and TRBJ1-1; TRBD1 is a possible D gene (5 bases). Trimming stripped 3 bases from V and 4 bases from J, with 13 bases between. Per germline, CDR1 SGHKS and CDR2 YYEKEE (reference sequence). CDR3 length equals 14 residues. CDR3 nucleotide sequence: TGTGCCAGCAGCTCCCTCCAGGGAGGCACTGAAGCTTTCTTT. Its translation: CASSSLQGGTEAFF.

The chain joins TRBV2 to TRBJ1-1; D gene ambiguous. V lost 3 bases, J lost 1 base, and 6 bases lay in between. Germline lookup yields CDR1 SNHLY and CDR2 FYNNEI. The CDR3 spans 13 residues. CDR3 sequence reads: CASSDARNTEAFF. The CDR3 DNA follows: TGTGCCAGCAGTGACGCCAGGAACACTGAAGCTTTCTTT.

CDR3 nucleotides: TGTGCCAGCAGTTACTCCGAGGCGGCGGGGATTAAGCCCCTCCACTTT. Amino acids: CASSYSEAAGIKPLHF. This chain joins TRBV6-6 and TRBJ1-6; no definite D call. The germline V gene has CDR1 MNHNY and CDR2 SVGAGI (reference sequence). This CDR3 region has 16 residues. Trimming took 0 bases from V and 13 from J, leaving 19 bases between them.

A note on this clone: At the DNA level, this CDR3 is encoded by other sequences in the same sample as well. The rearrangement links TRBV23-1 to TRBJ2-7, with TRBD1 matching 7 bases. TRBV23-1 counts as an open reading frame of uncertain function. The junction had 8 bases not matched to a gene; V was cut back by 0 bases and J by 0 bases. The CDR3 length is 17 residues. The DNA of the CDR3 is TGCGCCAGCAGTCAATCTCGGGGAAAGGGGGCCTCCTACGAGCAGTACTTC. It specifies CASSQSRGKGASYEQYF.

This clone has only one observation. This rearrangement joins TRBV10-3 to TRBJ2-7; D ambiguous. The ends were cut back, 2 bases at V and 6 bases at J, with 23 bases in the middle. The germline gives CDR1 ENHRY, CDR2 SYGVKD. This CDR3 has 17 residues. For the CDR3, the DNA is TGTGCCATCAGTGAGGTTTCTCATACCTCTCGCGATTGCGAGCAGTACTTC. Protein product: CAISEVSHTSRDCEQYF.

The rearrangement uses TRBV5-5 and TRBJ2-7; D is uncertain. CDR1 and CDR2 from the germline V gene are SGHKS and YYEKEE (reference sequence). The CDR3 is made up of 14 amino acids. V was clipped by 1 base and J by 2 bases, with 10 bases between them. CDR3 coding DNA: TGTGCCAGCAGCTTGACCGCAGCGCCCTACGAGCAGTACTTC. Translation: CASSLTAAPYEQYF.

V gene TRBV27 combines with J gene TRBJ2-3; TRBD2 agrees at 7 bases. The CDR3 contains 13 residues. Germline-derived CDR1 and CDR2 are MNHEY and SMNVEV (reference sequence). The trim removed 6 bases at V and 2 bases at J, leaving 2 bases unmatched. The CDR3 DNA is TGTGCCAGCAGGCTAGCGGCCACAGATACGCAGTATTTT. It codes for CASRLAATDTQYF.

The chain recombines TRBV6-5 with TRBJ1-1, with D unclear. The V and J ends lost 2 bases and 1 base respectively, with 14 bases between them. The CDR3 runs to 16 residues. Germline V gene lookup returns CDR1 MNHEY and CDR2 SVGAGI. For the CDR3, the DNA is TGTGCCAGCAGTTACAGTTACACCGTCGCGAACACTGAAGCTTTCTTT. Translating gives CASSYSYTVANTEAFF.